This TCR beta chain appears in the sequencing data of a study of blood T cell repertoires in COVID-19 (dated by TCRdb to 2018 to 2020). Looking at the study overall: Samples covering the acute and convalescent phases of COVID-19 were provided by collaborators in the United States, Italy and Spain. The material from the prospective study consisted of cDNA or gDNA derived from T cells, B-cell-depleted T cells, or PBMCs. Where available, HLA class I and class II types were obtained from metadata supplied by the sample provider rather than from assay-based typing. Sample metadata almost always included a de-identified subject ID, COVID-19 status, age in years and sex. Samples were obtained from the ongoing ImmuneRACE study (first 160 participants) and from roughly 1,300 subjects provided by 6 global collaborators. The repertoires were made available in a free public database intended to serve as a resource for research on the immune response to SARS-CoV-2. Deeply sampled blood TCRbeta repertoires from subjects exposed to, actively infected with, or recovered from COVID-19 were included in the dataset. Results and caveats for the whole study, not just this receptor: Clinical and demographic metadata were provided uncurated, with the amount varying by source and participant.

From cysteine to phenylalanine, the CDR3 is 14 amino acids long. This entry keeps only the CDR3 DNA: 42 bases, framed from base 1. The trim is 2 bases for V and 4 bases for J, with a gap of 11 bases between the germline ends. The CDR1 and CDR2 encoded by the germline V gene are MDHEN and SYDVKM. Whole blood was collected in K2EDTA tubes by collaborating institutions according to the institutions' own protocols. Collaborator samples were shipped for TCRbeta analysis as frozen whole blood, isolated PBMCs, or DNA extracted from either sample type. Points on this clone: No antigen is known for it. Base qualities are missing; no much larger clone stands one base away.

The immunoSEQ Assay, a bias-controlled multiplex PCR, was used to amplify TCRbeta CDR3 regions from genomic DNA. Under the source paper's analysis protocol: Within the assay, amplification of reference gene primers was used to estimate how many nucleated cells each sample contained. To quantify the absolute abundance of each unique TCRbeta CDR3 rearrangement, sequence reads were collapsed and filtered. For each sample, productive Simpson clonality was calculated as the square root of Simpson's diversity index across productive rearrangements. As stored in TCRdb, this immuneACCESS dataset retains in-frame rearrangements with V and J assigned. A fraction of the clones does not appear; measured against another copy, unresolved V genes explain less than half of the discrepancy, and the remainder lacks a known reason. V and J calls and clone size come straight from that table; D and trimming were deduced from the DNA. Here the sample has more than 100,000 clones; 70% to 90% occur a single time. The ten largest clones capture 3% to 4.5% of the sample.

This clonotype was sampled from a woman in her sixties with acute or convalescent COVID-19. The rearranged segments are TRBV28 and TRBJ1-1; TRBD1 is a possible D gene, resting on 5 matching bases. The specimen sequenced was peripheral blood. The DNA reads TGTGCCAGCAGTTTAGGTACAAGGGGCACTGAAGCTTTCTTT. The translation is CASSLGTRGTEAFF.